This record covers a single T cell receptor (beta chain). These data come from a study of blood T cell repertoires in COVID-19. CDR1 SGHKS and CDR2 YYEKEE come from the germline V gene (reference sequence). The V end lost 3 bases, the J end lost 0 bases, and 15 bases lay between the germline ends. The CDR3 runs to 16 residues. Original analysis: Estimation of nucleated cell counts was performed using reference gene primer amplification. The method was immunoSEQ multiplex PCR; TCRdb's version includes in-frame clones alone and lacks a portion of them. That table gives V, J and clone size, and the DNA gave D and trimming. The data hold about 72,000 clones, with 82% observed a single time.

The chain carries TRBV5-5 and TRBJ1-1; D might be TRBD1 (5 bases). This clonotype was obtained from a human donor in a cohort sampled during active COVID-19. The sample comprised peripheral blood. As DNA, the CDR3 is TGTGCCAGCAGCTCGGGGGGACGGATCATGAACACTGAAGCTTTCTTT. Protein product: CASSSGGRIMNTEAFF.